This TCR beta chain is drawn from a study of blood T cell repertoires in COVID-19. Profiling relied on immunoSEQ multiplex PCR, and the TCRdb table lists in-frame clones only, not all of them. Here the sample spans approximately 100,000 clones, roughly 80% being singletons. J lost 0 bases, V lost 5 bases, and 10 bases had no gene match. The length of the CDR3 is 18 residues. In germline, CDR1 is MNHEY, CDR2 SMNVEV (reference sequence). The sample was peripheral blood. This sequence was found in a human donor in a cohort sampled during active COVID-19. This chain connects TRBV27 to TRBJ1-2; 12 positions match TRBD1. This CDR3 reads CASSQTAGTGGSNYGYTF. The DNA for the CDR3 is TGTGCCAGCAGTCAAACCGCCGGGACAGGGGGCTCTAACTATGGCTACACCTTC.